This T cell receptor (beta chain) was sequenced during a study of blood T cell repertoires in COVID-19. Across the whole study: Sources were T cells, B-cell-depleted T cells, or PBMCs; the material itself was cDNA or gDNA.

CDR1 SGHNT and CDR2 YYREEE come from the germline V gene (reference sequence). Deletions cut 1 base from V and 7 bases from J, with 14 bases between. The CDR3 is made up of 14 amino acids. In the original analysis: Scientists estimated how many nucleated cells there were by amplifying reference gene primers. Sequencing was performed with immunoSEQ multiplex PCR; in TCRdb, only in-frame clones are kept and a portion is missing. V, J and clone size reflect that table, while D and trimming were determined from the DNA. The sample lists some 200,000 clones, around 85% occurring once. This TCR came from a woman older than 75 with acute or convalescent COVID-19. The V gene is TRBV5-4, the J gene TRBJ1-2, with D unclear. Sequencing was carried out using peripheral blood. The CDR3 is CASSLPGNPLGYTF. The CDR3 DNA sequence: TGTGCCAGCAGCTTGCCGGGTAACCCTCTTGGCTACACCTTC.